This entry lists 29 T cell receptor beta chains sequenced from one sample in a study of T-cell memory formation after mild COVID-19. TCRdb used MiXCR to reprocess the 5' RACE reads, holding one entry per CDR3 protein. The sample has more than 450,000 distinct CDR3 sequences; approximately 18% are singletons. Material for sequencing was PBMCs or a T cell subset sorted from them (not recorded which). These receptors came from an adult woman who had mild COVID-19 (a few samples of this study predate the infection). Cell type and time point are not known.

This clonotype was seen ten or more times. This chain's CDR3 is CASGLADNNEQFF. CDR3 DNA: TGTGCCAGCGGACTAGCGGACAACAATGAGCAGTTCTTC. The rearrangement uses TRBV12-3 or TRBV12-4 and TRBJ2-1, with 10 bases aligning to TRBD2. The CDR3 is 13 amino acids. J was trimmed by 5 bases and V by 8 bases; bases with no gene match: 3.

The chain carries TRBV12-3 or TRBV12-4 and TRBJ1-5; TRBD1 agrees at 7 bases. The CDR3 length is 13 residues. After removal of 8 bases from V and 5 bases from J, the junction contained 6 bases not matched to a gene. The DNA for the CDR3 is TGTGCCAGCGGAGGACAGGAGGATCAGCCCCAGCATTTT. Residues: CASGGQEDQPQHF.

This clonotype showed up just a few times. V and J are TRBV7-9 and TRBJ2-7; 9 nucleotides line up with TRBD2. The germline V gene encodes CDR1 SEHNR and CDR2 FQNEAQ (reference sequence). The CDR3 extends over 15 amino acids. With V trimmed by 2 bases and J by 3 bases, 5 bases remained unmatched. DNA for the CDR3: TGTGCCAGCAGCTTAACCGGACTAGCGTTCTACGAGCAGTACTTC. Translated: CASSLTGLAFYEQYF.

This clonotype was observed at least ten times. A read error may produce the germline difference seen at one junction end. The rearrangement links TRBV12-3 or TRBV12-4 to TRBJ2-7; tentatively, D is TRBD1 (5 bases). This CDR3 has 10 residues. The DNA for the CDR3 is TGTGCCCGCAGGGCCTACGAGCAGTACTTC. It codes for CARRAYEQYF.

The chain carries TRBV29-1 and TRBJ2-7; D is perhaps TRBD2 (5 bases). Trimming took 3 bases from V and 0 from J, leaving 9 bases between them. Germline CDR1 and CDR2: SQVTM and ANQGSEA. This CDR3 is built from 13 residues. The CDR3 coding sequence is TGCAGCGTTGAGGACGGGGACTCCTACGAGCAGTACTTC. Translation gives CSVEDGDSYEQYF.

V usage is TRBV7-6 and J usage is TRBJ2-1; D possibly corresponds to TRBD2 (6 bases). Germline CDR1 SGHVS, CDR2 FNYEAQ. V dropped 1 base and J dropped 4 bases, with 14 bases sitting between them. The CDR3 runs 16 residues. For the CDR3, the DNA is TGTGCCAGCAGCTTAGTTCCTGGGGGGACGTACAATGAGCAGTTCTTC. Its protein is CASSLVPGGTYNEQFF.

The chain has TRBV15 and TRBJ2-5, with 7 bases fitting TRBD1. This CDR3 comprises 14 residues. Germline trimming cut 3 bases from V and 5 bases from J; bases unmatched to any gene: 6. Germline-derived CDR1 and CDR2 are LNHNV and YYDKDF (reference sequence). DNA of the CDR3: TGTGCCACCAGCAGCCAGGGGGAAAGCGAGACCCAGTACTTC. Its protein product is CATSSQGESETQYF. Using reference TRBV15 and TRBJ2-5 for the parts outside the CDR3, the full variable domain is DAMVIQNPRYQVTQFGKPVTLSCSQTLNHNVMYWYQQKSSQAPKLLFHYYDKDFNNEADTPDNFQSRRPNTSFCFLDIRSPGLGDTAMYLCATSSQGESETQYFGPGTRLLVL.

This clonotype has a handful of counts. The chain employs TRBV2 and TRBJ2-5; D is tentatively TRBD1 or TRBD2 (8 bases each). Germline CDR1 and CDR2: SNHLY and FYNNEI. The CDR3 has 15 residues. CDR3 sequence (DNA): TGTGCAAGCGGGAGTGGGACAGGAGGAAGAGAGACCCAGTACTTC. Residues: CASGSGTGGRETQYF.

The chain has TRBV5-6 and TRBJ2-7, with 13 bases aligning to TRBD2. Germline V gene lookup returns CDR1 SGHDT and CDR2 YYEEEE. Trimming cost V 2 bases and J 6 bases; bases outside gene matches: 11. The CDR3 is made up of 17 amino acids. CDR3 sequence reads: CASSFTYGLAGVGEQYF. The CDR3 DNA sequence: TGTGCCAGCAGCTTTACCTACGGACTAGCGGGAGTCGGCGAGCAGTACTTC. Drawing the rest from reference TRBV5-6 and TRBJ2-7, the complete variable domain is DAGVTQSPTHLIKTRGQQVTLRCSPKSGHDTVSWYQQALGQGPQFIFQYYEEEERQRGNFPDRFSGHQFPNYSSELNVNALLLGDSALYLCASSFTYGLAGVGEQYFGPGTRLTVT.

This chain uses TRBV5-1 with TRBJ1-2; 11 nucleotides line up with TRBD1. Trimming at V came to 4 bases and at J to 5 bases, leaving 7 bases not matched to a gene. CDR3 size: 15 residues. CDR1 is SGHRS and CDR2 is YFSETQ in the germline V gene. The CDR3, as DNA: TGCGCCAGCAGCCAAGAGGACAGGGGGCAATATGGCTACACCTTC. It encodes CASSQEDRGQYGYTF.

In its sample, this clonotype was seen a few times. This chain connects TRBV6-1 to TRBJ1-2; D remains unclear. V was trimmed by 0 bases and J by 5 bases, leaving 10 bases between them. This CDR3 region has 14 residues. Germline assignment: CDR1 MNHNS and CDR2 SASEGT. This chain's CDR3 is CASSEASIWYGYTF. The CDR3 DNA follows: TGTGCCAGCAGTGAAGCATCTATATGGTATGGCTACACCTTC.

This clonotype has only a few counts. V gene TRBV5-1 combines with J gene TRBJ2-7; 8 bases fit TRBD1. The V gene end was trimmed by 2 bases and the J gene end by 0 bases; junction bases not matched to a gene: 4. There are 15 residues in the CDR3. Germline CDR1 and CDR2: SGHRS and YFSETQ. The DNA for the CDR3 is TGCGCCAGCAGCTTCCGGGACAGGCACTCCTACGAGCAGTACTTC. Its protein product is CASSFRDRHSYEQYF.

This clonotype was picked up many times. J is TRBJ2-3 and V is TRBV15; either TRBD1 or TRBD2 may fit D (5 bases each). The CDR3 consists of 15 residues. V lost 5 bases and J 2 bases, leaving 14 bases between the germline ends. Germline loops: CDR1 LNHNV, CDR2 YYDKDF (reference sequence). CDR3 nucleotide sequence: TGTGCCACCAGCCCCCGGGACGGAGCCACAGATACGCAGTATTTT. Its protein is CATSPRDGATDTQYF.

This chain connects TRBV24-1 to TRBJ2-2; D unclear. V lost 5 bases and J lost 4, with 4 bases in between. Germline loops: CDR1 KGHDR, CDR2 SFDVKD. The length of the CDR3 is 12 residues. The CDR3 loop is CATSVGTGELFF. DNA of the CDR3: TGTGCCACCAGTGTAGGCACCGGGGAGCTGTTTTTT.

Only a few counts were recorded for this clonotype. The V call is TRBV4-2, the J call TRBJ2-3, with 8 bases aligning to TRBD2. Germline loops: CDR1 LGHNA, CDR2 YNFKEQ. This CDR3 has 15 residues. Trimming at V came to 4 bases and at J to 3 bases, leaving 6 bases not matched to a gene. This CDR3 is CASSLGGAGTDTQYF. CDR3 coding DNA: TGTGCCAGCAGCCTCGGGGGGGCCGGAACAGATACGCAGTATTTT.

The J gene is TRBJ2-5, the V gene TRBV2; 9 bases match TRBD1. Germline-derived CDR1 and CDR2 are SNHLY and FYNNEI. V lost 6 bases and J lost 5; bases outside the gene matches: 4. The CDR3 runs to 13 residues. Here the CDR3 reads CASSRQGVETQYF. The CDR3 nucleotides are TGTGCCAGCAGCAGACAGGGGGTTGAGACCCAGTACTTC.

A few counts support this clonotype. The chain carries TRBV5-4 and TRBJ2-7; 8 bases align to TRBD1. CDR3 size: 15 residues. CDR1 and CDR2 from the germline V gene are SGHNT and YYREEE (reference sequence). J was trimmed by 0 bases and V by 1 base; bases with no gene match: 3. CDR3 sequence reads: CASSLRQGFSYEQYF. The CDR3, as DNA: TGTGCCAGCAGCTTGAGACAGGGGTTCTCCTACGAGCAGTACTTC.

The rearrangement links TRBV12-3 or TRBV12-4 to TRBJ2-7; D gene uncertain. CDR3 length: 13 residues. Trimming took 3 bases from V and 1 from J, leaving 7 bases between them. This chain's CDR3 is CASSFKLSYEQYF. The CDR3 bases are TGTGCCAGCAGTTTTAAGCTTTCCTACGAGCAGTACTTC.

This clonotype was seen only a few times. The rearrangement joins TRBV30 to TRBJ1-1; no clear D. CDR1 is GTSNPN, CDR2 SVGIG, per germline (reference sequence). V was clipped by 2 bases and J by 3 bases, with 13 bases between them. The CDR3 is made up of 14 amino acids. In DNA, the CDR3 is TGTGCCTGGAGTTGGGTATTGGGAGACACTGAAGCTTTCTTT. Translating it yields CAWSWVLGDTEAFF.

This sequence joins TRBV20-1 and TRBJ1-1; a weak D match, TRBD1 (5 bases). Germline V gene data show CDR1 as DFQATT and CDR2 as SNEGSKA (reference sequence). V was shortened by 2 bases and J by 3 bases, with 10 bases between the two germline ends. This CDR3 region has 13 residues. The CDR3 here is CSARWRGDTEAFF. The CDR3 nucleotides read TGCAGTGCTAGATGGCGAGGGGACACTGAAGCTTTCTTT.

J is TRBJ2-7 and V is TRBV27, with TRBD2 as a possible D gene (6 bases). V lost 5 bases to trimming and J lost 2 bases, with 16 bases between them. Germline CDR1 and CDR2: MNHEY and SMNVEV (reference sequence). The CDR3 totals 15 residues. In DNA form, the CDR3 reads TGTGCCAGCAGTCTCTCCCCCGGGGGTCCCTACGAGCAGTACTTC. It yields the protein CASSLSPGGPYEQYF.

This clonotype was seen ten or more times. The chain uses TRBV2 and TRBJ2-5; 7 positions agree with TRBD1. The germline gives CDR1 SNHLY, CDR2 FYNNEI. V shed 5 bases, J shed 1 base, and the junction held 10 bases outside the gene matches. CDR3 size: 16 residues. Here the CDR3 reads CASSPGQRTVQETQYF. CDR3 bases: TGTGCCAGCAGTCCGGGACAGAGGACCGTCCAAGAGACCCAGTACTTC.

V gene TRBV29-1 combines with J gene TRBJ1-1, with a tentative D call TRBD1 (5 bases). The V end lost 3 bases, the J end lost 11 bases, and 22 bases lay between the germline ends. The CDR3 consists of 14 residues. Germline V gene data show CDR1 as SQVTM and CDR2 as ANQGSEA. The chain's CDR3 is CSVDGVGDEEKAFF. In DNA form, the CDR3 reads TGCAGCGTTGATGGGGTAGGGGACGAAGAGAAGGCTTTCTTT.

This clonotype was observed a handful of times. This rearrangement joins TRBV6-2 or TRBV6-3 to TRBJ2-5; D is undetermined. The V end lost 2 bases, the J end lost 1 base, and 11 bases lay between the germline ends. This CDR3 is built from 15 residues. Germline V gene sequence: CDR1 MNHEY, CDR2 SVGEGT. CDR3 protein: CASSYLSPLQETQYF. DNA of the CDR3: TGTGCCAGCAGTTACCTTAGCCCCCTCCAAGAGACCCAGTACTTC.

This clonotype was counted ten times or more. The chain carries TRBV20-1 and TRBJ2-4, with 7 bases that match TRBD2. The CDR3 extends over 15 amino acids. Germline V gene data show CDR1 as DFQATT and CDR2 as SNEGSKA (reference sequence). With V trimmed by 0 bases and J by 10 bases, 12 bases remained unmatched. The CDR3 DNA reads TGCAGTGCTAGAGACGCGGGGAGGGGTAGTGGGATTCAGTACTTC. It translates to CSARDAGRGSGIQYF.

V usage is TRBV20-1 and J usage is TRBJ1-5; no reliable D call. Between the trimmed V and J ends, which lost 0 bases and 0 bases, there was a span of 18 bases. The CDR3 has 18 residues. Germline assignment: CDR1 DFQATT and CDR2 SNEGSKA (reference sequence). The CDR3 DNA is TGCAGTGCTAGAGATATGGCTAGCGGGGTGTATAGCAATCAGCCCCAGCATTTT. Protein product: CSARDMASGVYSNQPQHF.

This rearrangement joins TRBV29-1 to TRBJ2-2, with D tentatively TRBD1 (6 bases). V was trimmed by 3 bases and J by 1 base, leaving 12 bases between them. Per the germline V gene, CDR1 is SQVTM and CDR2 is ANQGSEA. The CDR3 loop spans 15 amino acids. In DNA, the CDR3 is TGCAGCGTTGAGAGGGGGACATTGAACACCGGGGAGCTGTTTTTT. This translates into CSVERGTLNTGELFF.

This sequence joins TRBV7-9 and TRBJ2-7, with D possibly being TRBD1 (8 bases). CDR1 and CDR2 from the germline V gene are SEHNR and FQNEAQ (reference sequence). The germline V and J ends were trimmed by 4 bases and 0 bases, with 16 bases remaining between them. This CDR3 is 16 amino acids long. In DNA form, the CDR3 reads TGTGCCAGCAGCTACGGGGGGACAGGCGGCTCCTACGAGCAGTACTTC. It is translated as CASSYGGTGGSYEQYF. The whole variable domain, filled in from reference TRBV7-9 and TRBJ2-7, reads DTGVSQNPRHKITKRGQNVTFRCDPISEHNRLYWYRQTLGQGPEFLTYFQNEAQLEKSRLLSDRFSAERPKGSFSTLEIQRTEQGDSAMYLCASSYGGTGGSYEQYFGPGTRLTVT.

The sample holds a few counts of this clonotype. The chain recombines TRBV6-1 with TRBJ2-1, with 9 positions matching TRBD2. With V trimmed by 4 bases and J by 8 bases, 9 bases remained unmatched. The CDR3 length is 15 residues. Germline V gives CDR1 MNHNS, CDR2 SASEGT. CDR3 nucleotide sequence: TGTGCCAGCAGTGCCCCGGGACTAGCCCTCGATGAGCAGTTCTTC. Protein: CASSAPGLALDEQFF.